Below, 28 T cell receptor beta chains from the same sample are listed, as sequenced in a study of blood T cell repertoires in COVID-19 (dated by TCRdb to between 2020 and 2021). The library was produced with the immunoSEQ multiplex PCR assay. TCRdb carries this immuneACCESS record with in-frame sequences only. Its versions omit some clonotypes, under half of them owing to an unresolved V gene in the studies checked, with the rest unexplained. The sample table records 400,000 to 550,000 clones; about 90% of these occur just once. The ten largest clonotypes hold over 1.5% of the sample. Sequencing was done on a sample of PBMCs or T cells enriched from blood (not recorded which). These receptors all stem from a woman aged 18-35 years with acute COVID-19.

The gene calls are TRBV10-1 and TRBJ1-6; D gene ambiguous. Germline-derived CDR1 and CDR2 are WNHNN and SYGVQD (reference sequence). The CDR3 consists of 13 residues. V was trimmed by 5 bases and J by 8 bases, leaving 10 bases between them. The CDR3 coding sequence is TGCGCCAGCAGTTCTGGTCGGGATTCACCCCTCCACTTT. Protein: CASSSGRDSPLHF.

The chain recombines TRBV7-8 with TRBJ2-3, with TRBD2 identical over 7 bases. The germline CDR1 and CDR2 sequences are SGHVS and FQNEAQ. J was trimmed by 2 bases and V by 5 bases; bases with no gene match: 10. CDR3 length: 16 amino acids. The CDR3 coding sequence is TGTGCCAGCAGCCAATGGGGGGGTAGCGACACAGATACGCAGTATTTT. Translation: CASSQWGGSDTDTQYF.

V usage is TRBV7-2 and J usage is TRBJ2-1; 12 bases line up with TRBD2. Trimming cost V 3 bases and J 9 bases; bases outside gene matches: 6. The length of the CDR3 is 15 residues. Germline V gene sequence: CDR1 SGHTA, CDR2 FQGNSA. CDR3 protein: CASSLVLAGGSEQFF. CDR3 nucleotides: TGTGCCAGCAGCTTGGTACTAGCGGGGGGTAGTGAGCAGTTCTTC.

CDR3 DNA: TGTGCCAGCAGCAGCACGGTGACAGGGTCTGGAAACACCATATATTTT. Translating gives CASSSTVTGSGNTIYF. V is TRBV3-1 (or the pseudogene TRBV3-2) and J is TRBJ1-3; 7 bases map to TRBD1. CDR1 and CDR2 (germline): LGHDT, YNNKEL (reference sequence). V gave up 5 bases and J gave up 1 base; unmatched junction bases: 8. The CDR3 spans 16 residues.

The chain couples TRBV7-3 to TRBJ2-3, with D maybe TRBD2 (6 bases). The germline V and J ends were trimmed by 2 bases and 3 bases, with 9 bases remaining between them. The CDR3 totals 14 residues. The germline CDR1 and CDR2 sequences are SGHTA and FQGTGA. CDR3: CASSLLGGTDTQYF. The CDR3 nucleotides read TGTGCCAGCAGCTTACTGGGGGGAACAGATACGCAGTATTTT.

This sequence joins TRBV6-1 and TRBJ2-7; D perhaps matches TRBD2 (5 bases). This CDR3 is 12 amino acids long. V lost 1 base and J 7 bases, leaving 8 bases between the germline ends. The V gene's germline CDR1 is MNHNS and CDR2 SASEGT. CDR3 protein: CASSEVRGEQYF. The DNA of the CDR3 is TGTGCCAGCAGTGAAGTACGCGGGGAGCAGTACTTC.

J is TRBJ1-2 and V is TRBV19; a weak D match, TRBD1 (5 bases). The CDR3 covers 16 residues. Germline V gives CDR1 LNHDA, CDR2 SQIVND (reference sequence). Trimming took 2 bases from V and 3 from J, leaving 16 bases between them. The CDR3 protein is CASSIIFQGGDYGYTF. As DNA, the CDR3 is TGTGCCAGTAGTATAATCTTCCAGGGAGGGGACTATGGCTACACCTTC. The full variable domain, its missing parts supplied by reference TRBV19 and TRBJ1-2, is DGGITQSPKYLFRKEGQNVTLSCEQNLNHDAMYWYRQDPGQGLRLIYYSQIVNDFQKGDIAEGYSVSREKKESFPLTVTSAQKNPTAFYLCASSIIFQGGDYGYTFGSGTRLTVV.

The chain employs TRBV28 and TRBJ1-4; no reliable D call. This CDR3 has 13 amino acids. The germline V and J ends were trimmed by 6 bases and 8 bases, with 13 bases remaining between them. Germline V lookup: CDR1 MDHEN, CDR2 SYDVKM. CDR3 sequence (DNA): TGTGCCAGCAGAACCTCGGGCGGGGAAAAACTGTTTTTT. It specifies CASRTSGGEKLFF. The full variable domain, rest sourced from reference TRBV28 and TRBJ1-4, is DVKVTQSSRYLVKRTGEKVFLECVQDMDHENMFWYRQDPGLGLRLIYFSYDVKMKEKGDIPEGYSVSREKKERFSLILESASTNQTSMYLCASRTSGGEKLFFGSGTQLSVL.

The gene calls are TRBV18 and TRBJ2-3, with D tentatively TRBD2 (5 bases). The V end was cut by 3 bases, the J end by 6 bases, with 13 bases between. The germline gives CDR1 KGHSH, CDR2 LQKENI. The CDR3 sequence is 14 residues long. The CDR3 is CASSPPEGRDTQYF. In DNA, the CDR3 is TGTGCCAGCTCACCTCCTGAGGGCCGGGATACGCAGTATTTT.

The chain combines TRBV7-9 with TRBJ1-2; D possibly corresponds to TRBD1 (6 bases). Deletions cut 5 bases from V and 4 bases from J, with 20 bases between. Germline values: CDR1 SEHNR, CDR2 FQNEAQ (reference sequence). The CDR3 is made up of 16 amino acids. In DNA, the CDR3 is TGTGCCAGCAGCACTATCAGGGGACAAGGGAGCTATGGCTACACCTTC. This encodes CASSTIRGQGSYGYTF.

The genes are TRBV19 and TRBJ1-2, with no clear D. Per the germline V gene, CDR1 is LNHDA and CDR2 is SQIVND (reference sequence). This CDR3 has 13 residues. V dropped 9 bases and J dropped 4 bases, with 15 bases sitting between them. The CDR3, as DNA: TGTGCCAGCCTAGGAGGGCGAGGCTATGGCTACACCTTC. Translation: CASLGGRGYGYTF.

The chain links TRBV10-3 to TRBJ2-7; D not resolved. Per germline, CDR1 ENHRY and CDR2 SYGVKD. The CDR3 loop spans 12 amino acids. The V end was cut by 2 bases, the J end by 4 bases, with 6 bases between. Here the CDR3 reads CAISEPSYEQYF. The CDR3 DNA reads as TGTGCCATCAGTGAGCCCTCGTACGAGCAGTACTTC.

J is TRBJ1-2 and V is TRBV5-5, with TRBD1 as a possible D gene (6 bases). The CDR3 runs 15 residues. V gave up 2 bases and J gave up 4 bases, with 15 bases separating them. Germline-derived CDR1 and CDR2 are SGHKS and YYEKEE (reference sequence). CDR3 nucleotide sequence: TGTGCCAGCAGCTTAAACAGGGATAGGGGCTATGGCTACACCTTC. This translates into CASSLNRDRGYGYTF.

The CDR3 DNA sequence: TGTGCCAGCAGCCCGACACCCACCTCCTACGAGCAGTACTTC. Amino acids: CASSPTPTSYEQYF. The chain couples TRBV5-5 to TRBJ2-7; D not certain. The CDR3 has 14 residues. Between the trimmed V and J ends, which lost 4 bases and 0 bases, there was a span of 11 bases. In germline, CDR1 is SGHKS, CDR2 YYEKEE (reference sequence).

CDR3 bases: TGCAGCGTTGAAGGTCGAACAGGCTCAATCCAGGGGAACACTGAAGCTTTCTTT. Protein product: CSVEGRTGSIQGNTEAFF. The chain employs TRBV29-1 and TRBJ1-1, with TRBD1 as a possible D gene (5 bases). CDR1 and CDR2 from the germline V gene are SQVTM and ANQGSEA. The CDR3 length is 18 residues. V was cut by 1 base and J by 1 base, with 22 bases left in between.

The chain combines TRBV9 with TRBJ1-3; 7 nucleotides agree with TRBD1. Per germline, CDR1 SGDLS and CDR2 YYNGEE. The CDR3 covers 17 residues. J lost 3 bases, V lost 2 bases, and 11 bases had no gene match. The CDR3 DNA is TGTGCCAGCAGCGTCGGGGCAGGGGGAATGATTGGAAACACCATATATTTT. This encodes CASSVGAGGMIGNTIYF.

V is TRBV10-1 and J is TRBJ1-5, with a possible D match to TRBD1 (5 bases). CDR1 WNHNN and CDR2 SYGVQD come from the germline V gene (reference sequence). The CDR3 length is 14 residues. V was cut by 0 bases and J by 4 bases, with 7 bases left in between. The CDR3 here is CASSESGLNQPQHF. As DNA, the CDR3 is TGCGCCAGCAGTGAGTCGGGGCTGAATCAGCCCCAGCATTTT.

J is TRBJ2-1 and V is TRBV19; 16 nucleotides agree with TRBD2. J gave up 4 bases and V 7 bases, and 16 bases lay outside the gene matches. CDR3 length equals 20 residues. CDR1 LNHDA and CDR2 SQIVND come from the germline V gene (reference sequence). The CDR3, as DNA: TGTGCCAGTACCCTACGTCCCGGGACTAGCGGGGGGGCGAAGTACAATGAGCAGTTCTTC. This translates into CASTLRPGTSGGAKYNEQFF.

The chain recombines TRBV19 with TRBJ1-1; maybe TRBD1 (5 bases). The CDR3 spans 15 residues. Germline CDR1 and CDR2: LNHDA and SQIVND (reference sequence). Trimming pared 0 bases from V and 0 bases from J, leaving 8 bases between. CDR3 sequence (DNA): TGTGCCAGTAGTATAGAGGAGGGGATGAACACTGAAGCTTTCTTT. Its translation is CASSIEEGMNTEAFF.

The chain links TRBV28 to TRBJ2-2; 10 bases fit TRBD1. The CDR3 contains 14 residues. CDR1 is MDHEN and CDR2 is SYDVKM in the germline V gene. The junction had 6 bases not matched to a gene; V was cut back by 8 bases and J by 6 bases. The CDR3 sequence: CASVRQGAPGELFF. The CDR3 coding sequence is TGTGCCAGCGTACGACAGGGGGCGCCCGGGGAGCTGTTTTTT.

In its sample, this clone was seen a few times. The chain couples TRBV9 to TRBJ2-1; TRBD1 agrees at 8 bases. The V and J ends lost 3 bases and 5 bases, in that order; junction bases with no gene match: 4. CDR1 and CDR2 (germline): SGDLS, YYNGEE. This CDR3 region has 14 residues. Here the CDR3 DNA reads TGTGCCAGCAGCGGACAGGGGCTGCACAATGAGCAGTTCTTC. Protein: CASSGQGLHNEQFF.

This rearrangement joins TRBV5-1 to TRBJ2-1, with 14 bases that match TRBD2. The germline V gene has CDR1 SGHRS and CDR2 YFSETQ. This CDR3 comprises 15 residues. Unmatched junction bases numbered 6, after V lost 4 bases and J lost 9 bases. CDR3 nucleotides: TGCGCCAGCAGCCTAGGGACTAGCGGGAGTCTTGAGCAGTTCTTC. This codes for CASSLGTSGSLEQFF.

The chain uses TRBV6-5 and TRBJ1-1; TRBD1 matches 7 bases. Germline V lookup: CDR1 MNHEY, CDR2 SVGAGI. The CDR3 sequence is 14 residues long. The ends lost 0 bases at V and 10 bases at J; junction bases unmatched: 8. The CDR3, as DNA: TGTGCCAGCAGTTACTCCGCAGGGGGTGAGGGAGCTTTCTTT. Translating it yields CASSYSAGGEGAFF.

The rearrangement joins TRBV19 to TRBJ1-4; 7 positions agree with TRBD1. The V gene end was trimmed by 5 bases and the J gene end by 8 bases; junction bases not matched to a gene: 17. The CDR3 sequence is 17 residues long. Germline loops: CDR1 LNHDA, CDR2 SQIVND (reference sequence). CDR3 bases: TGTGCCAGTAGTCCACGAGGGGGCGGGGCTATGTCAGAAAAACTGTTTTTT. It yields the protein CASSPRGGGAMSEKLFF.

The CDR3 is CASSDSTSLQETQYF. Written as DNA, the CDR3 is TGTGCCAGCAGCGACTCGACTAGCCTCCAAGAGACCCAGTACTTC. This chain links TRBV9 with TRBJ2-5; 7 nucleotides agree with TRBD2. The CDR3 is 15 residues long. With V trimmed by 3 bases and J by 1 base, 6 bases remained unmatched. The germline CDR1 and CDR2 sequences are SGDLS and YYNGEE.

This chain uses TRBV4-3 with TRBJ1-6, with 9 bases fitting TRBD1. J gave up 4 bases and V 3 bases, and 1 base lay outside the gene matches. CDR1 and CDR2 (germline): LGHNA, YSLEER. The CDR3 covers 15 residues. The CDR3 DNA sequence: TGCGCCAGCAGCCAGGACAGGGGTTATAATTCACCCCTCCACTTT. Amino acid sequence: CASSQDRGYNSPLHF.

The V gene is TRBV5-1, the J gene TRBJ2-5; 16 bases line up with TRBD2. The CDR3 totals 17 residues. With V trimmed by 4 bases and J by 4 bases, 7 bases remained unmatched. Germline CDR1 reads SGHRS; CDR2 reads YFSETQ. The CDR3 reads CASSRGLAGGEGETQYF. CDR3 nucleotide sequence: TGCGCCAGCAGCAGGGGACTAGCGGGAGGGGAAGGAGAGACCCAGTACTTC.

The chain is built from TRBV2 and TRBJ2-3; 10 bases line up with TRBD2. This CDR3 contains 15 residues. V dropped 7 bases and J dropped 1; count of bases not matched to a gene: 5. The germline gives CDR1 SNHLY, CDR2 FYNNEI. The chain's CDR3 is CASTSGTSGTDTQYF. CDR3 coding DNA: TGTGCCAGCACATCCGGGACTAGCGGCACAGATACGCAGTATTTT.